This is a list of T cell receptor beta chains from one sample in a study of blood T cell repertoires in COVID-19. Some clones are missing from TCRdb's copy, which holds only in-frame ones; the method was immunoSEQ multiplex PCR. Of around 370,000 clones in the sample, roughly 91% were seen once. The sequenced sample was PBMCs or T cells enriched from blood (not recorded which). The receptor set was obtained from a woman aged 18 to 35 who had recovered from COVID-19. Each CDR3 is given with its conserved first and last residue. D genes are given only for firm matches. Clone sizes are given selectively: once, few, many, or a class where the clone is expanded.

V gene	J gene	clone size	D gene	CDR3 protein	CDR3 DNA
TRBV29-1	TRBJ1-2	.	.	CSVGQNYGYTF	TGCAGCGTTGGACAGAACTATGGCTACACCTTC
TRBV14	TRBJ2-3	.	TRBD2	CASSGQRGGRADTQYF	TGTGCCAGCAGCGGCCAGCGGGGGGGCCGCGCAGATACGCAGTATTTT
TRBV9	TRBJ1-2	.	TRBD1	CASSYQQGGGNGYTF	TGTGCCAGCAGTTATCAACAGGGGGGCGGGAATGGCTACACCTTC
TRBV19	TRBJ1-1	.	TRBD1	CASSGDRGAIAAFF	TGTGCCAGTAGTGGGGACAGGGGGGCTATAGCGGCTTTCTTT
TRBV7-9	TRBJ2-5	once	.	CASSLVQLQETQYF	TGTGCCAGCAGCTTAGTACAGCTCCAAGAGACCCAGTACTTC
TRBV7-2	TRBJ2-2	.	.	CASSLPTGGTGELFF	TGTGCCAGCAGCTTACCGACTGGAGGGACCGGGGAGCTGTTTTTT
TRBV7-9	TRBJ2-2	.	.	CASSLALTPNTGELFF	TGTGCCAGCAGCTTAGCCCTGACACCTAACACCGGGGAGCTGTTTTTT
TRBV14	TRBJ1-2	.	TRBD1	CASSPAGTGYNYGYTF	TGTGCCAGCAGCCCAGCCGGGACAGGGTATAACTATGGCTACACCTTC
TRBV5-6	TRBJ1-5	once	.	CASSLAGIRLGNQPQHF	TGTGCCAGCAGCTTGGCCGGTATACGATTAGGCAATCAGCCCCAGCATTTT
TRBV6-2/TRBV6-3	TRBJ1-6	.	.	CASSYSEGGYNSPLHF	TGTGCCAGCAGTTACTCGGAAGGAGGCTATAATTCACCCCTCCACTTT
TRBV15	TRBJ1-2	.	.	CATSRGPGEGYTF	TGTGCCACCAGCAGAGGGCCAGGGGAAGGCTACACCTTC
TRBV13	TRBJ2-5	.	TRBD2	CASSLAPGGGFWEETQYF	TGTGCCAGCAGCTTAGCACCGGGCGGGGGGTTCTGGGAAGAGACCCAGTACTTC
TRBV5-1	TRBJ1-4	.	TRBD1	CASSKQGADNEKLFF	TGCGCCAGCAGCAAGCAGGGGGCAGATAATGAAAAACTGTTTTTT
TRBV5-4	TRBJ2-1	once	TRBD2	CASSITGGGEQFF	TGTGCCAGCAGCATTACCGGGGGGGGTGAGCAGTTCTTC
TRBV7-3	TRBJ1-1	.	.	CASSLSTGNTEAFF	TGTGCCAGCAGCTTATCGACAGGGAACACTGAAGCTTTCTTT
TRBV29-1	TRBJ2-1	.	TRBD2	CSVETGLAIVNSYNEQFF	TGCAGCGTGGAAACGGGACTAGCTATTGTTAACTCCTACAATGAGCAGTTCTTC
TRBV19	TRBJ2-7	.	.	CASSAQGYEQYF	TGTGCCAGTAGTGCTCAGGGCTACGAGCAGTACTTC
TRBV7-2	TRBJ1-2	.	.	CASTPWRGYGYTF	TGTGCCAGCACCCCTTGGCGGGGCTATGGCTACACCTTC
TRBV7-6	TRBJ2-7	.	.	CASSLGAYEQYF	TGTGCCAGCAGCTTGGGAGCTTACGAGCAGTACTTC
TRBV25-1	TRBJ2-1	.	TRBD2	CASSDQTSGGAYNEQFF	TGTGCCAGCAGTGACCAAACTAGCGGGGGGGCCTACAATGAGCAGTTCTTC
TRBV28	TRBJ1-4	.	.	CASSLFRGNEKLFF	TGTGCCAGCAGTTTGTTTAGGGGTAATGAAAAACTGTTTTTT
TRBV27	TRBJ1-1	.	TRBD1	CASRLYRGQNTEAFF	TGTGCCAGCCGCCTTTACAGGGGCCAGAACACTGAAGCTTTCTTT
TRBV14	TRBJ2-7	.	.	CASSQTVYEQYF	TGTGCCAGCAGCCAGACAGTCTACGAGCAGTACTTC
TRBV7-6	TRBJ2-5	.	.	CASSLVGSQATQYF	TGTGCCAGCAGCTTGGTCGGATCACAGGCTACCCAGTACTTC
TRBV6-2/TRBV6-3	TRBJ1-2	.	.	CASSWAVTANYGYTF	TGTGCCAGCAGTTGGGCCGTTACCGCTAACTATGGCTACACCTTC
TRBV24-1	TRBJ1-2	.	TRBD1	CATSATDRDYGYTF	TGTGCCACCAGTGCTACGGACAGGGACTATGGCTACACCTTC
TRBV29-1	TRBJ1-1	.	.	CSVEMGGPEAFF	TGCAGCGTTGAAATGGGGGGACCTGAAGCTTTCTTT
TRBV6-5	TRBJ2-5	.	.	CAVTAGAGETQYF	TGTGCCGTAACGGCGGGGGCGGGGGAGACCCAGTACTTC
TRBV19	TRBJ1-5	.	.	CASSTKGTTRQPQHF	TGTGCCAGTAGTACGAAAGGGACAACGAGACAGCCCCAGCATTTT
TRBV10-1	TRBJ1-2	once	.	CASSESLGAGPGYTF	TGCGCCAGCAGTGAGTCTTTAGGGGCAGGGCCTGGCTACACCTTC
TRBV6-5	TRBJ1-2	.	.	CASSRTENYGYTF	TGTGCCAGCAGTCGTACAGAAAACTATGGCTACACCTTC
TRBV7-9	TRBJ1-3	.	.	CASSLAQGNTIYF	TGTGCCAGCAGCTTAGCTCAGGGAAACACCATATATTTT
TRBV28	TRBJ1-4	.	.	CASSLNTDRYEKLFF	TGTGCCAGCAGTTTGAATACAGATAGGTATGAAAAACTGTTTTTT
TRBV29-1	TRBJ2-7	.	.	CSVEDSQTYEQYF	TGCAGCGTTGAAGATTCCCAGACCTACGAGCAGTACTTC
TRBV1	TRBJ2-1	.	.	CTSSQVAGPGEQFF	TGCACCAGCAGCCAAGTTGCAGGGCCTGGTGAGCAGTTCTTC
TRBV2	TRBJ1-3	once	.	CASRGWQSGNTIYF	TGTGCCAGCCGAGGGTGGCAGAGTGGAAACACCATATATTTT
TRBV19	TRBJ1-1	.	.	CASRETPTDLNTEAFF	TGTGCCAGTCGCGAAACCCCGACAGACTTAAACACTGAAGCTTTCTTT
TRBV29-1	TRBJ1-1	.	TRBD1	CSGQGGTEAFF	TGCAGCGGGCAGGGGGGTACTGAAGCTTTCTTT
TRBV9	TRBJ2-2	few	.	CASSIYGRTAGELFF	TGTGCCAGCAGCATATACGGACGGACTGCCGGGGAGCTGTTTTTT
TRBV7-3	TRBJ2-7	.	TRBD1	CASSLTGTGGYEQYF	TGTGCCAGCAGCTTAACGGGGACAGGGGGCTACGAGCAGTACTTC
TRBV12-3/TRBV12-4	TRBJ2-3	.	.	CASTSSGDTQYF	TGTGCCAGCACCTCTAGTGGAGATACGCAGTATTTT
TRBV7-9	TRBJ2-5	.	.	CASSSGQALYQETQYF	TGTGCCAGCAGCTCAGGGCAGGCCTTGTACCAAGAGACCCAGTACTTC
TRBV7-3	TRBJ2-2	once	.	CASSSRSNTGELFF	TGTGCCAGCAGTTCCAGATCGAACACCGGGGAGCTGTTTTTT
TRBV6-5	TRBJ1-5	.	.	CASSRTVHSNQPQHF	TGTGCCAGCAGCCGGACAGTTCATAGCAATCAGCCCCAGCATTTT
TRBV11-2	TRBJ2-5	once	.	CASSLDPGKGETQYF	TGTGCCAGCAGCTTAGACCCAGGGAAAGGAGAGACCCAGTACTTC
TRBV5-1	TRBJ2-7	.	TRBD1	CASAIVTGQGSYEQYF	TGCGCCAGCGCTATCGTGACGGGACAGGGTTCCTACGAGCAGTACTTC
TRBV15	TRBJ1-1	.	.	CATSRHQAEAFF	TGTGCCACCAGCAGACACCAGGCTGAAGCTTTCTTT
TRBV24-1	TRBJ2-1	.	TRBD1	CATSDSRGWKNNEQFF	TGTGCCACCAGTGATTCCAGGGGGTGGAAAAACAATGAGCAGTTCTTC
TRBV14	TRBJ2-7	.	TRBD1	CASSRPGQGEQYF	TGTGCCAGCAGCCGCCCGGGACAGGGGGAGCAGTACTTC
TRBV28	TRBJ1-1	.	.	CASSLQKTEAFF	TGTGCCAGCAGCCTCCAGAAGACTGAAGCTTTCTTT
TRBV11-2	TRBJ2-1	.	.	CASSLVVRAEQFF	TGTGCCAGCAGCTTAGTGGTGAGAGCAGAGCAGTTCTTC
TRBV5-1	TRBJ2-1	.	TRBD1	CASSSTGMGTYNEQFF	TGCGCCAGCAGCTCGACAGGGATGGGAACCTACAATGAGCAGTTCTTC
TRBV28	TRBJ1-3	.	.	CASRYDRSSGNTIYF	TGTGCCAGCAGATACGATCGGAGCTCTGGAAACACCATATATTTT
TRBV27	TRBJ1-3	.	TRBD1	CASSGRDRSSGNTIYF	TGTGCCAGCAGTGGCCGGGACAGGAGCTCTGGAAACACCATATATTTT
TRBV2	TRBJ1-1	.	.	CASSESFRGNTEAFF	TGTGCCAGCAGTGAAAGCTTCAGGGGAAACACTGAAGCTTTCTTT
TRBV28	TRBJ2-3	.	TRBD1	CASSLGGQGTDTQYF	TGTGCCAGCAGTTTAGGAGGACAGGGCACAGATACGCAGTATTTT